These 11 T cell receptor beta chains were sequenced from one sample in a study of T cells in Graves' hyperthyroidism and ophthalmopathy. Amplified TCR beta CDR3 regions came from RNA transcripts. The study used the HTBI primer set for a first-round RT-PCR of the TCR CDR3. TCRdb re-derived calls from the multiplex PCR reads in MiXCR, one entry per CDR3 protein. The sample has about 570,000 distinct CDR3 sequences, approximately 44% seen once. Sequencing input: peripheral blood or thyroid tissue (not recorded which). The receptors originated from an adult woman with Graves' disease, either hyperthyroidism or ophthalmopathy (not recorded which).

A remark on this clonotype: A read error is possible here, since a much larger clone lies one base away. The chain links TRBV7-8 to TRBJ2-2, with D perhaps given as TRBD1 or TRBD2 (5 bases each). Germline V gene sequence: CDR1 SGHVS, CDR2 FQNEAQ. This CDR3 has 15 residues. CDR3 DNA sequence: TGTGCCAGCAGCTTAGAACCAGGGTCGGCCGGGGAGCTGGTTTTT. The encoded protein is CASSLEPGSAGELVF.

For this clonotype: This may be a read error: a much more frequent sequence differs by one nucleotide. The conserved phenylalanine or tryptophan is not found at the CDR3 terminus, so this likely reflects a read error. This rearrangement joins TRBV12-5 to TRBJ1-2; D may be TRBD1 (6 bases). Trimming pared 7 bases from V and 2 bases from J, leaving 14 bases between. Germline V gives CDR1 LGHNT, CDR2 FRNRAP. The CDR3 contains 14 residues. In nucleotides, the CDR3 is TGTGCTAGTGCCTCCTGGGGGGCGAACTATGGCTACACCCTC. This gives the protein CASASWGANYGYTL.

This clonotype showed up many times. V usage is TRBV7-2 and J usage is TRBJ1-2, with TRBD1 identical over 11 bases. With 5 bases clipped from V and 2 bases from J, the junction kept 10 bases outside the gene matches. The V gene's germline CDR1 is SGHTA and CDR2 FQGNSA. The CDR3 is made up of 17 amino acids. In DNA form, the CDR3 reads TGTGCCAGCAGCCGCGGGGGACAGGGGGGTTGGAACTATGGCTACACCTTC. Its protein is CASSRGGQGGWNYGYTF.

The chain uses TRBV9 and TRBJ1-4; no reliable D call. Germline loops: CDR1 SGDLS, CDR2 YYNGEE. Trimming took off 6 bases at V and 4 bases at J, with 16 bases between the two ends. This CDR3 contains 15 residues. CDR3 DNA sequence: TGTGCCAGCAACACCGGAGGGTCAAGTAATGAAAAACTGTTTTTT. This codes for CASNTGGSSNEKLFF.

There are many counts of this clonotype. V is TRBV2 and J is TRBJ1-5; TRBD1 matches at 7 bases. V shed 3 bases, J shed 2 bases, and the junction held 1 base outside the gene matches. Germline V CDR1 and CDR2: SNHLY, FYNNEI. This CDR3 spans 14 amino acids. The CDR3 reads CASSDTGGNQPQHF. DNA of the CDR3: TGTGCCAGCAGTGACACAGGGGGCAATCAGCCCCAGCATTTT.

The chain employs TRBV7-8 and TRBJ2-5; D possibly corresponds to TRBD1 (5 bases). Germline CDR1 SGHVS, CDR2 FQNEAQ. Trimming left V 4 bases short and J 5 bases short, with 14 bases between. The CDR3 sequence is 14 residues long. This CDR3 is CASSSVHRMETQYF. The CDR3 DNA reads TGTGCCAGCAGCTCAGTTCACAGGATGGAGACCCAGTACTTC. The complete variable domain, with remaining parts taken from reference TRBV7-8 and TRBJ2-5, reads GAGVSQSPRYKVAKRGQDVALRCDPISGHVSLFWYQQALGQGPEFLTYFQNEAQLDKSGLPSDRFFAERPEGSVSTLKIQRTQQEDSAVYLCASSSVHRMETQYFGPGTRLLVL.

Many counts were recorded for this clonotype. The V and J genes are TRBV9 and TRBJ1-1, with 9 bases that match TRBD1. V trimming: 2 bases; J trimming: 2 bases; junction bases outside the gene matches: 4. CDR1 SGDLS and CDR2 YYNGEE come from the germline V gene. The CDR3 covers 15 residues. CDR3 sequence: CASSVGTGSNTEAFF. CDR3 nucleotide sequence: TGTGCCAGCAGCGTGGGGACAGGGAGCAACACTGAAGCTTTCTTT.

Only one count was recorded for this clonotype. A much larger clone is a single base away; this may be a read error. V gene TRBV5-4 combines with J gene TRBJ1-2; the D gene is possibly TRBD1 (5 bases). The CDR3 covers 15 residues. Germline CDR1 reads SGHNT; CDR2 reads YYREEE (reference sequence). Trimming shortened V by 1 base and J by 4 bases, and 14 bases separated the two germline ends. The CDR3: CASSLNSGQGYGYTF. The CDR3, as DNA: TGTGCCAGCAGCTTGAACTCAGGGCAGGGCTATGGCTACACCTTC.

The chain has TRBV5-1 and TRBJ2-5; possibly TRBD2 for D (6 bases). The germline V and J ends were trimmed by 4 bases and 9 bases, with 10 bases remaining between them. This CDR3 has 11 amino acids. The germline CDR1 and CDR2 sequences are SGHRS and YFSETQ. CDR3: CASSIGEAQYF. The CDR3 coding sequence is TGCGCCAGCAGCATCGGGGAGGCCCAGTACTTC.

V is TRBV7-9 and J is TRBJ2-7; 13 bases are shared with TRBD2. J was trimmed by 5 bases and V by 6 bases; bases with no gene match: 19. The germline V gene encodes CDR1 SEHNR and CDR2 FQNEAQ (reference sequence). The CDR3 length is 19 residues. CDR3 in amino acids: CASSPDSRAPGLAGNEQYF. DNA of the CDR3: TGTGCCAGCAGTCCTGACAGCCGTGCTCCGGGACTAGCGGGGAACGAGCAGTACTTC.

The chain has TRBV24-1 and TRBJ1-3, with a possible D match to TRBD1 (6 bases). CDR1 and CDR2 (germline): KGHDR, SFDVKD. V gave up 5 bases and J gave up 0 bases, with 13 bases separating them. The CDR3 loop spans 16 amino acids. CDR3 nucleotides: TGTGCCACCAGTGCCAGCCAGGGGAGCTCTGGAAACACCATATATTTT. Translated, it gives CATSASQGSSGNTIYF.